What follows are 6 T cell receptor beta chains derived from one specimen sequenced in a study. Treg sorting used a CD4+CD25+CD127-/low gate. One entry per CDR3 protein, called by TCRdb with MiXCR from the 5' RACE reads. The repertoire has 35,000 to 55,000 distinct CDR3 sequences, roughly 23% of them found once; the top ten carry approximately 4.5%. Material: Tregs sorted from a lymph node. Receptors were obtained from a female donor with breast cancer.

The sample holds many counts of this clonotype. The chain is built from TRBV29-1 and TRBJ2-1; 9 bases align to TRBD2. This CDR3 is 14 amino acids long. Germline CDR1 is SQVTM and CDR2 is ANQGSEA. V dropped 6 bases and J dropped 2; count of bases not matched to a gene: 5. CDR3 loop: CSVLLAGPYNEQFF. DNA for the CDR3: TGCAGCGTCCTACTAGCGGGTCCCTACAATGAGCAGTTCTTC.

The chain has TRBV5-1 and TRBJ2-2; D not resolved. The length of the CDR3 is 14 residues. The V end lost 2 bases, the J end lost 3 bases, and 8 bases lay between the germline ends. CDR1 and CDR2 (germline): SGHRS, YFSETQ. In DNA form, the CDR3 reads TGCGCCAGCAGCTTACCGACCGACACCGGGGAGCTGTTTTTT. It translates to CASSLPTDTGELFF.

On this clonotype itself: This sequence may be a read error, since a much larger clone differs from it by one base. Since no conserved phenylalanine or tryptophan closes the CDR3, a read error is the likely cause. J is TRBJ2-3 and V is TRBV15; TRBD2 is a possible D gene (5 bases). Germline V gives CDR1 LNHNV, CDR2 YYDKDF (reference sequence). The CDR3 is 13 amino acids. V was pared by 3 bases and J by 4 bases, with 8 bases between. In DNA, the CDR3 is TGTGCCACCAGCAGCCGCGGGTCAGATACGCAGTATTCT. Its protein product is CATSSRGSDTQYS.

This clonotype was seen repeatedly, ten times or more. J is TRBJ2-7 and V is TRBV10-1; D might be TRBD2 (5 bases). V shed 0 bases and J shed 7 bases, with 10 bases lying between them. CDR1 and CDR2 from the germline V gene are WNHNN and SYGVQD (reference sequence). This CDR3 region has 13 residues. DNA for the CDR3: TGCGCCAGCAGTGAGTCCCCGGGGTCTGAGCAGTACTTC. It yields the protein CASSESPGSEQYF.

The rearrangement links TRBV18 to TRBJ2-1, with 11 bases identical to TRBD1. The CDR3 runs 15 residues. The V and J ends lost 3 bases and 4 bases, in that order; junction bases with no gene match: 2. From germline, CDR1 is KGHSH and CDR2 LQKENI. The CDR3, as DNA: TGTGCCAGCTCACCGGGACAGGGGGGATACAATGAGCAGTTCTTC. It translates to CASSPGQGGYNEQFF. The whole variable domain, filled in from reference TRBV18 and TRBJ2-1, reads NAGVMQNPRHLVRRRGQEARLRCSPMKGHSHVYWYRQLPEEGLKFMVYLQKENIIDESGMPKERFSAEFPKEGPSILRIQQVVRGDSAAYFCASSPGQGGYNEQFFGPGTRLTVL.

The chain employs TRBV7-6 and TRBJ1-3; D not resolved. Trimming took 6 bases from V and 0 from J, leaving 15 bases between them. Germline assignment: CDR1 SGHVS and CDR2 FNYEAQ. There are 16 residues in the CDR3. The CDR3, as DNA: TGTGCCAGCAGTCCCGGATGGCAAGTCTCTGGAAACACCATATATTTT. This gives the protein CASSPGWQVSGNTIYF.